This passage covers 30 T cell receptor beta chains from one sample sequenced in a study of identical twins. One entry per CDR3 protein, called by TCRdb with MiXCR from the 5' RACE reads. The table lists fewer than 900,000 distinct CDR3 sequences, 18% of them singletons, with over 10% in the top ten. This sample also belongs to another study, concerning T cells expressing NK-cell markers.

The sequenced material came from PBMCs. The receptors come from a woman under 30 in good health.

This clonotype was found a few times. This chain links TRBV12-3 or TRBV12-4 with TRBJ2-3; D possibly corresponds to TRBD2 (5 bases). V shed 3 bases and J shed 5 bases, with 9 bases lying between them. CDR3 length: 13 residues. CDR3 nucleotide sequence: TGTGCCAGCAGTTTCGCCGGGGTAGATACGCAGTATTTT. This sequence encodes CASSFAGVDTQYF.

The CDR3 region is CASSVTGRVQETQYF. CDR3 bases: TGTGCCAGCAGCGTAACAGGGCGGGTCCAAGAGACCCAGTACTTC. The chain recombines TRBV9 with TRBJ2-5; tentatively, D is TRBD1 (6 bases). V gave up 1 base and J gave up 1 base, with 11 bases separating them. This CDR3 is 15 amino acids long. Germline V CDR1 and CDR2: SGDLS, YYNGEE.

The table lists this clonotype with a few counts. This sequence joins TRBV5-6 and TRBJ2-7; 8 bases map to TRBD2. The CDR3 consists of 16 residues. Germline-derived CDR1 and CDR2 are SGHDT and YYEEEE. J gave up 0 bases and V 2 bases, and 7 bases lay outside the gene matches. The CDR3 DNA reads TGTGCCAGCAGCTTCGCAGGACTAGCCGCCTCCTACGAGCAGTACTTC. Translating it yields CASSFAGLAASYEQYF.

This clonotype showed up just a few times. The J gene is TRBJ2-5, the V gene TRBV10-2; D perhaps matches TRBD2 (5 bases). Germline CDR1 is WSHSY and CDR2 is SAAADI. The CDR3 length is 16 residues. The V end lost 0 bases, the J end lost 5 bases, and 16 bases lay between the germline ends. CDR3 DNA sequence: TGCGCCAGCAGTGAGTCGAGGGCCCTTTTAATGGAGACCCAGTACTTC. It encodes CASSESRALLMETQYF.

The chain employs TRBV20-1 and TRBJ2-1, with D uncertain. The CDR3 consists of 13 residues. Trimming stripped 4 bases from V and 9 bases from J, with 16 bases between. Germline V gene sequence: CDR1 DFQATT, CDR2 SNEGSKA (reference sequence). CDR3 region: CSAIFARSGEQFF. Here the CDR3 DNA reads TGCAGTGCTATATTTGCTAGATCCGGTGAGCAGTTCTTC.

A few counts support this clonotype. The gene calls are TRBV7-9 and TRBJ2-6; unclear D gene. V lost 2 bases and J lost 2, with 10 bases in between. Germline assignment: CDR1 SEHNR and CDR2 FQNEAQ (reference sequence). This CDR3 has 16 residues. CDR3 bases: TGTGCCAGCAGCTTACCCCTAGGACCTGGGGCCAACGTCCTGACTTTC. Its protein product is CASSLPLGPGANVLTF.

V is TRBV7-9 and J is TRBJ2-1; 8 nucleotides match TRBD2. This CDR3 spans 17 amino acids. V lost 4 bases, J lost 9 bases, and 17 bases stayed unmatched. CDR1 SEHNR and CDR2 FQNEAQ come from the germline V gene (reference sequence). CDR3 DNA sequence: TGTGCCAGCAGCTCCTACTGGGTAGCGGGACTCCTAGGTGAGCAGTTCTTC. Amino acid sequence: CASSSYWVAGLLGEQFF.

This clonotype showed up just a few times. As DNA, the CDR3 is TGTGCCAGCAGTCCACCGGGACAGGTGTACAATGAGCAGTTCTTC. Amino acid sequence: CASSPPGQVYNEQFF. The V and J genes are TRBV6-1 and TRBJ2-1; 8 bases agree with TRBD1. The germline V gene has CDR1 MNHNS and CDR2 SASEGT. V shed 5 bases and J 4 bases; nucleotides not matched to a gene: 7. The CDR3 runs to 15 residues.

The V call is TRBV25-1, the J call TRBJ2-7; a possible D gene is TRBD2 (7 bases). This CDR3 contains 12 residues. The ends were cut back, 7 bases at V and 7 bases at J, with 14 bases in the middle. Germline CDR1 is MGHDK and CDR2 is SYGVNS. The CDR3 here is CASKRGAGEQYF. In nucleotides, the CDR3 is TGTGCCAGCAAACGGGGGGCGGGTGAGCAGTACTTC.

This clonotype was seen only a few times. The gene calls are TRBV5-1 and TRBJ2-1; 8 nucleotides align to TRBD2. V dropped 3 bases and J dropped 2; count of bases not matched to a gene: 4. CDR1 and CDR2 (germline): SGHRS, YFSETQ. The CDR3 is 15 residues long. CDR3 loop: CASSYRGGTYNEQFF. The CDR3 bases are TGCGCCAGCAGCTATCGGGGGGGAACCTACAATGAGCAGTTCTTC. Using reference TRBV5-1 and TRBJ2-1 for the parts outside the CDR3, the full variable domain is KAGVTQTPRYLIKTRGQQVTLSCSPISGHRSVSWYQQTPGQGLQFLFEYFSETQRNKGNFPGRFSGRQFSNSRSEMNVSTLELGDSALYLCASSYRGGTYNEQFFGPGTRLTVL.

This clonotype was counted once. The V call is TRBV29-1, the J call TRBJ2-1; 9 bases are shared with TRBD2. Unmatched junction bases numbered 8, after V lost 6 bases and J lost 2 bases. Germline V CDR1 and CDR2: SQVTM, ANQGSEA. The CDR3 covers 15 residues. CDR3 bases: TGCAGCGTCGTTCTGACTAGCGGACCCTACAATGAGCAGTTCTTC. Amino acids: CSVVLTSGPYNEQFF.

CDR3 in amino acids: CAISPTGRGTDEQFF. In DNA, the CDR3 is TGTGCCATCAGCCCGACGGGCCGTGGCACCGATGAGCAGTTCTTC. The chain is built from TRBV10-3 and TRBJ2-1; no reliable D call. V shed 6 bases and J shed 8 bases, with 20 bases lying between them. CDR3 length: 15 amino acids. From germline, CDR1 is ENHRY and CDR2 SYGVKD.

The J gene is TRBJ2-1, the V gene TRBV12-5; D remains unclear. From germline, CDR1 is LGHNT and CDR2 FRNRAP. Trimming removed 6 bases at V and 0 bases at J, with 18 bases between. The CDR3 loop spans 17 amino acids. CDR3 amino acids: CASGLERHRSSYNEQFF. CDR3 in DNA: TGTGCTAGTGGCTTAGAAAGACACCGAAGCTCCTACAATGAGCAGTTCTTC.

V gene TRBV29-1 combines with J gene TRBJ2-3; 7 nucleotides align to TRBD2. CDR1 and CDR2 from the germline V gene are SQVTM and ANQGSEA. With V trimmed by 4 bases and J by 9 bases, 7 bases remained unmatched. CDR3 size: 12 residues. Here the CDR3 reads CSVGDYSGTQYF. In DNA form, the CDR3 reads TGCAGCGTTGGGGACTATTCAGGGACGCAGTATTTT.

A few counts support this clonotype. V and J are TRBV6-2 or TRBV6-3 and TRBJ1-1; TRBD1 might be the D (6 bases). This CDR3 has 15 residues. Trimming took off 6 bases at V and 1 base at J, with 15 bases between the two ends. Per the germline V gene, CDR1 is MNHEY and CDR2 is SVGEGT. The CDR3 nucleotides read TGTGCCAGCAGCGTTGGCGGGACAAGGAACACTGAAGCTTTCTTT. Translated, it gives CASSVGGTRNTEAFF.

The chain employs TRBV25-1 and TRBJ2-1, with 8 bases aligning to TRBD2. This CDR3 spans 16 amino acids. Germline CDR1 is MGHDK and CDR2 is SYGVNS. Trimming cost V 5 bases and J 5 bases; bases outside gene matches: 11. CDR3 residues: CASSSVSGISDNEQFF. The CDR3 bases are TGTGCCAGCAGTTCAGTTAGCGGGATAAGTGACAATGAGCAGTTCTTC.

This clonotype occurred many times. The chain uses TRBV6-5 and TRBJ2-7, with 9 bases lining up with TRBD1. The CDR3 is made up of 14 amino acids. The trim removed 2 bases at V and 7 bases at J, leaving 6 bases unmatched. Germline V gene sequence: CDR1 MNHEY, CDR2 SVGAGI. CDR3 coding DNA: TGTGCCAGCAGTTACGGGGGGACAGGGAAAGAGCAGTACTTC. Its protein is CASSYGGTGKEQYF.

This sequence joins TRBV7-3 and TRBJ2-1; 11 bases align to TRBD2. Germline CDR1 reads SGHTA; CDR2 reads FQGTGA. The CDR3 has 15 amino acids. V was pared by 6 bases and J by 9 bases, with 10 bases of the junction left unmatched. CDR3 protein: CASSTSGGRGGEQFF. DNA for the CDR3: TGTGCCAGCAGTACTAGCGGGGGCCGGGGGGGTGAGCAGTTCTTC.

This clonotype was counted a few times. V and J are TRBV20-1 and TRBJ1-4; 11 bases match TRBD1. From germline, CDR1 is DFQATT and CDR2 SNEGSKA (reference sequence). The V gene end was trimmed by 2 bases and the J gene end by 6 bases; junction bases not matched to a gene: 11. This CDR3 is 17 amino acids long. This CDR3 reads CSARPPPGQGADEKLFF. The CDR3 DNA follows: TGCAGTGCTAGACCCCCGCCTGGACAGGGGGCTGATGAAAAACTGTTTTTT.

V and J are TRBV12-3 or TRBV12-4 and TRBJ2-7; 16 bases are a match to TRBD2. V was clipped by 4 bases and J by 1 base; unmatched bases: 10. CDR3 length equals 19 residues. CDR3 nucleotide sequence: TGTGCCAGCAGTTCTTACCCGGGACTAGCGGGAGGGCTATCCTACGAGCAGTACTTC. It yields the protein CASSSYPGLAGGLSYEQYF.

In this sample, this clonotype turned up a few times. The chain is built from TRBV6-1 and TRBJ1-6; TRBD1 might be the D (5 bases). The V end was cut by 8 bases, the J end by 7 bases, with 15 bases between. This CDR3 is 14 amino acids long. Looked up from germline, CDR1 is MNHNS and CDR2 is SASEGT. The CDR3 coding sequence is TGTGCCAGCGTCGTCGGAGGGACGAATTCACCCCTCCACTTT. Translated: CASVVGGTNSPLHF.

This chain links TRBV20-1 with TRBJ2-5; D tentatively reads TRBD1 or TRBD2 (6 bases each). The germline V gene has CDR1 DFQATT and CDR2 SNEGSKA (reference sequence). The V and J ends lost 6 bases and 1 base respectively, with 12 bases between them. The CDR3 is 13 amino acids. CDR3 DNA sequence: TGCAGTGCCCAGAGGGGGGTCCAAGAGACCCAGTACTTC. It translates to CSAQRGVQETQYF.

The sample holds a few counts of this clonotype. The CDR3 DNA follows: TGTGCTAGTGCCCGGACAGAGATCACCGGGGAGCTGTTTTTT. This gives the protein CASARTEITGELFF. The gene calls are TRBV12-5 and TRBJ2-2, with D maybe TRBD1 (6 bases). Trimming left V 7 bases short and J 4 bases short, with 13 bases between. Germline values: CDR1 LGHNT, CDR2 FRNRAP. This CDR3 region has 14 residues. Supplemented by reference TRBV12-5 and TRBJ2-2, the full variable domain reads DARVTQTPRHKVTEMGQEVTMRCQPILGHNTVFWYRQTMMQGLELLAYFRNRAPLDDSGMPKDRFSAEMPDATLATLKIQPSEPRDSAVYFCASARTEITGELFFGEGSRLTVL.

CDR3 coding DNA: TGTGCCAGCAGCTTACTGATATACGAGCAGTACTTC. Its translation: CASSLLIYEQYF. V usage is TRBV5-5 and J usage is TRBJ2-7; D unresolved. Trimming removed 2 bases at V and 4 bases at J, with 7 bases between. The CDR3 consists of 12 residues. Germline CDR1 and CDR2: SGHKS and YYEKEE (reference sequence).

A few counts support this clonotype. The chain has TRBV29-1 and TRBJ2-7, with a weak D call TRBD2 (6 bases). The CDR3 sequence is 11 residues long. CDR1 and CDR2 from the germline V gene are SQVTM and ANQGSEA. Trimming left V 4 bases short and J 6 bases short, with 10 bases between. The CDR3 DNA follows: TGCAGCGTTGTGACTAGTTCCGAGCAGTACTTC. Its translation: CSVVTSSEQYF.

This clonotype appeared a few times. This sequence joins TRBV18 and TRBJ1-2, with a weak D call TRBD1 (5 bases). Trimming stripped 5 bases from V and 7 bases from J, with 14 bases between. In germline, CDR1 is KGHSH, CDR2 LQKENI. This CDR3 is 13 amino acids long. CDR3 sequence: CASSSGTTPGYTF. In DNA form, the CDR3 reads TGTGCCAGCTCATCCGGGACGACCCCTGGCTACACCTTC.

This clonotype has only a few counts. This sequence joins TRBV6-5 and TRBJ1-1; TRBD1 is a possible D gene (6 bases). Germline V gene lookup returns CDR1 MNHEY and CDR2 SVGAGI. This CDR3 is 18 amino acids long. V lost 2 bases and J lost 5, with 24 bases in between. CDR3 DNA sequence: TGTGCCAGCAGTTACGACTCAGGGGCGGCCACCCACCCAACTGAAGCTTTCTTT. Protein product: CASSYDSGAATHPTEAFF.

In this sample, this clonotype turned up a few times. The J gene is TRBJ2-7, the V gene TRBV11-2, with a tentative D call TRBD2 (6 bases). V was cut by 5 bases and J by 2 bases, with 13 bases left in between. This CDR3 contains 14 residues. From germline, CDR1 is SGHAT and CDR2 FQNNGV. CDR3 DNA: TGTGCCAGCAGCCGATGGGGGGTCCCCTACGAGCAGTACTTC. Translated: CASSRWGVPYEQYF.

This clonotype was detected only a few times. The V call is TRBV11-2, the J call TRBJ1-2, with D tentatively TRBD1 (5 bases). Germline CDR1 is SGHAT and CDR2 is FQNNGV. Trimming took off 6 bases at V and 4 bases at J, with 12 bases between the two ends. The length of the CDR3 is 13 residues. DNA of the CDR3: TGTGCCAGCAGTCCTTGGCAGGGCTATGGCTACACCTTC. Its protein product is CASSPWQGYGYTF.

This clonotype was counted a few times. The V call is TRBV19, the J call TRBJ1-1; perhaps TRBD1 as D (6 bases). The CDR3 is 15 amino acids. Germline CDR1 reads LNHDA; CDR2 reads SQIVND (reference sequence). V dropped 3 bases and J dropped 5 bases, with 16 bases sitting between them. For the CDR3, the DNA is TGTGCCAGTAGTATTTTCAGGGGAAGGAGGACTGAAGCTTTCTTT. Protein: CASSIFRGRRTEAFF.